The 2 T cell receptor beta chains below all came from one sample that was sequenced in a study of CD8+ T cells in alopecia areata. Extraction of RNA preceded its reverse transcription into cDNA, which served as the sequencing template. Profiled with immunoSEQ multiplex PCR; TCRdb holds only in-frame clones, not every one. The data contain about 74,000 clones, 29% of them singletons. As to treatment: oral pan-JAK inhibitor, 5-10 mg twice daily. Sample: CD8+ T cells sorted from blood, taken at week 4, from a patient treated with tofacitinib. Receptors originate from a human donor with alopecia areata.

This clone came up a few times. The chain couples TRBV30 to TRBJ2-7; D is possibly TRBD1 (5 bases). Per the germline V gene, CDR1 is GTSNPN and CDR2 is SVGIG (reference sequence). The CDR3 is 15 amino acids. With 2 bases removed from V and 0 bases from J, the gap between germline ends came to 14 bases. The CDR3 DNA follows: TGTGCCTGGAGTTCACGACAGACAGCCTCCTACGAGCAGTACTTC. Translation gives CAWSSRQTASYEQYF.

The genes are TRBV9 and TRBJ1-2; unclear D gene. This CDR3 contains 14 residues. Trimming pared 0 bases from V and 5 bases from J, leaving 11 bases between. Germline CDR1 SGDLS, CDR2 YYNGEE. CDR3 sequence (DNA): TGTGCCAGCAGCGTAGTAAATGGAGGTTATGGCTACACCTTC. This sequence encodes CASSVVNGGYGYTF.